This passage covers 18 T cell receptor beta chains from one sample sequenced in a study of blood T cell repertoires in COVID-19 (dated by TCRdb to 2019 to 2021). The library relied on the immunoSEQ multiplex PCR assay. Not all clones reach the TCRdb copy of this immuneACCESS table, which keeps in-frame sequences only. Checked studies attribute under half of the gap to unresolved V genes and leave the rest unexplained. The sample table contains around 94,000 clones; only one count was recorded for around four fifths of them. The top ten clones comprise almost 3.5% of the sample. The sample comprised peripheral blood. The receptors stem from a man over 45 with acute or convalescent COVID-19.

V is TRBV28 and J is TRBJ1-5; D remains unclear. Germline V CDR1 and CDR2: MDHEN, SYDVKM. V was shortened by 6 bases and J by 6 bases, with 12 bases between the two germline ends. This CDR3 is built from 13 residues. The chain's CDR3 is CASRIAGSQPQHF. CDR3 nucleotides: TGTGCCAGCAGGATCGCGGGCTCTCAGCCCCAGCATTTT.

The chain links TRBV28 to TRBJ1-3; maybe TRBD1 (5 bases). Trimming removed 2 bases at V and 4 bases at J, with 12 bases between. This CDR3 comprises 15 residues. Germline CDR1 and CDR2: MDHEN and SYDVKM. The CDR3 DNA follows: TGTGCCAGCAGTTTACAGGGCCATACAGGAAACACCATATATTTT. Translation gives CASSLQGHTGNTIYF. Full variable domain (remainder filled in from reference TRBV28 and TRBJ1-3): DVKVTQSSRYLVKRTGEKVFLECVQDMDHENMFWYRQDPGLGLRLIYFSYDVKMKEKGDIPEGYSVSREKKERFSLILESASTNQTSMYLCASSLQGHTGNTIYFGEGSWLTVV.

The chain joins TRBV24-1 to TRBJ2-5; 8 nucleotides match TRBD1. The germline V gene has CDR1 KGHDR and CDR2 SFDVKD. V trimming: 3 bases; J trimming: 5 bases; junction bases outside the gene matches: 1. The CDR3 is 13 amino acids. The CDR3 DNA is TGTGCCACCAGTGATGCAGGGGGCGAGACCCAGTACTTC. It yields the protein CATSDAGGETQYF.

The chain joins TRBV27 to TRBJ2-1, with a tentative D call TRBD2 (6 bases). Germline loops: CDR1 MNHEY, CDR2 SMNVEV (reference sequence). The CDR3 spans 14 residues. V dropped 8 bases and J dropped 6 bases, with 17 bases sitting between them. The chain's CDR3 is CASRISGRLNEQFF. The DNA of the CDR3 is TGTGCCAGCCGGATAAGCGGGCGCCTCAATGAGCAGTTCTTC.

The CDR3 nucleotides are TGTGCCGGTCAGGGTGTGGACTATGGCTACACCTTC. Its protein is CAGQGVDYGYTF. The V and J genes are TRBV6-5 and TRBJ1-2; D might be TRBD1 (5 bases). Trimming removed 11 bases at V and 3 bases at J, with 13 bases between. This CDR3 has 12 residues. Germline lookup yields CDR1 MNHEY and CDR2 SVGAGI.

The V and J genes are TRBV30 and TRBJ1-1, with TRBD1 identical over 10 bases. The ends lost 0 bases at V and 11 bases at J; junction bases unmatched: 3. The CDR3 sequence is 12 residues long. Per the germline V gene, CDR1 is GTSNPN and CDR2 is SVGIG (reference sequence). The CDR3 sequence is CAWSVLDRGAFF. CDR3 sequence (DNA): TGTGCCTGGAGTGTACTGGACAGGGGGGCTTTCTTT. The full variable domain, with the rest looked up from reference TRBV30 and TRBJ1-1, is SQTIHQWPATLVQPVGSPLSLECTVEGTSNPNLYWYRQAAGRGLQLLFYSVGIGQISSEVPQNLSASRPQDRQFILSSKKLLLSDSGFYLCAWSVLDRGAFFGQGTRLTVV.

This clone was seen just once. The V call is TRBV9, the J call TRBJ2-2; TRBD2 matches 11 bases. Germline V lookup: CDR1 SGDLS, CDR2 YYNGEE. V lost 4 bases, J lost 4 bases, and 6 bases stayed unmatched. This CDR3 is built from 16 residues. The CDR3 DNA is TGTGCCAGCAGCTTAGCGGGAGGGCCGGGCACCGGGGAGCTGTTTTTT. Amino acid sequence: CASSLAGGPGTGELFF.

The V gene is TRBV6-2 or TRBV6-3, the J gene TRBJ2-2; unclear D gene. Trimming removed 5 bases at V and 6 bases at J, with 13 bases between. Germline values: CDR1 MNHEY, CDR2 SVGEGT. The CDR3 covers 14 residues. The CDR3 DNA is TGTGCCAGCAGTACAAGCAATCGGGCCGGGGAGCTGTTTTTT. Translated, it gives CASSTSNRAGELFF.

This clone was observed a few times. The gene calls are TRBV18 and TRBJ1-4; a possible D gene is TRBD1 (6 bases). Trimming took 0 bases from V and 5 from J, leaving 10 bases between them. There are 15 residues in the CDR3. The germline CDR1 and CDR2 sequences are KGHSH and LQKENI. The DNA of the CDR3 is TGTGCCAGCTCACCACCGGCAGGGACAAATGAAAAACTGTTTTTT. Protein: CASSPPAGTNEKLFF.

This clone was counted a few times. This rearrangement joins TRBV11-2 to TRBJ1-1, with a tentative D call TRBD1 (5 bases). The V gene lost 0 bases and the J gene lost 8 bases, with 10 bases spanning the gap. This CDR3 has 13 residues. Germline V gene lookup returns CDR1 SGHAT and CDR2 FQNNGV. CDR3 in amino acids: CASSLERGQEAFF. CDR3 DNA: TGTGCCAGCAGCTTAGAGCGGGGCCAGGAAGCTTTCTTT. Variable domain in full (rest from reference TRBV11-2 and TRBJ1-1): EAGVAQSPRYKIIEKRQSVAFWCNPISGHATLYWYQQILGQGPKLLIQFQNNGVVDDSQLPKDRFSAERLKGVDSTLKIQPAKLEDSAVYLCASSLERGQEAFFGQGTRLTVV.

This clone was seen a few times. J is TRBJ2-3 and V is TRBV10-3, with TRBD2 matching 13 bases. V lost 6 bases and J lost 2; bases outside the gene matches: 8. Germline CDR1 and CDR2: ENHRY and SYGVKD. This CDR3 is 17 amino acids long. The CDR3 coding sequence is TGTGCCATCAGGAGGGGGACTAGCGGGACATACACAGATACGCAGTATTTT. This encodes CAIRRGTSGTYTDTQYF.

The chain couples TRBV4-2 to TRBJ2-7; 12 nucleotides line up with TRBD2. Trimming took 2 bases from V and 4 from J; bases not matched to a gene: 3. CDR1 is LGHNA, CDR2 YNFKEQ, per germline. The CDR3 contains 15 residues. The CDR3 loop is CASSQSTSGRYEQYF. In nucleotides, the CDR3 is TGTGCCAGCAGCCAATCGACTAGCGGGAGATACGAGCAGTACTTC.

CDR3 amino acids: CASTRSGTEAFF. CDR3 bases: TGTGCCAGCACTCGGAGCGGCACTGAAGCTTTCTTT. This chain connects TRBV12-3 or TRBV12-4 to TRBJ1-1, with no clear D. The CDR3 runs 12 residues. V lost 7 bases, J lost 4 bases, and 10 bases lay in between.

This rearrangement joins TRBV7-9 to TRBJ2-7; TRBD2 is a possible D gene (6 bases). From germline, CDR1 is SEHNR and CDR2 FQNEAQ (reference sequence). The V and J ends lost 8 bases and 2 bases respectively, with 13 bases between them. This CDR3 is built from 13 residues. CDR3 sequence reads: CASGQGLTYEQYF. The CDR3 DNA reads TGTGCCAGCGGGCAGGGACTTACCTACGAGCAGTACTTC.

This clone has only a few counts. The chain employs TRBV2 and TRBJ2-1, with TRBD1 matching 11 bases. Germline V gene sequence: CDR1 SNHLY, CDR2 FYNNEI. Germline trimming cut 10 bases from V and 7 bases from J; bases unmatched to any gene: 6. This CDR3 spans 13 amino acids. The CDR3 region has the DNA TGTGCCACCGTGGGACAGGGGGGTAATGAGCAGTTCTTC. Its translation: CATVGQGGNEQFF.

This chain's CDR3 is CASSEGRRAVGAYEQYF. DNA for the CDR3: TGTGCCAGCAGTGAGGGTCGTCGGGCAGTCGGGGCCTACGAGCAGTACTTC. The chain recombines TRBV6-1 with TRBJ2-7; D perhaps matches TRBD2 (5 bases). Per the germline V gene, CDR1 is MNHNS and CDR2 is SASEGT. The CDR3 runs to 17 residues. The V gene lost 3 bases and the J gene lost 2 bases, with 20 bases spanning the gap.

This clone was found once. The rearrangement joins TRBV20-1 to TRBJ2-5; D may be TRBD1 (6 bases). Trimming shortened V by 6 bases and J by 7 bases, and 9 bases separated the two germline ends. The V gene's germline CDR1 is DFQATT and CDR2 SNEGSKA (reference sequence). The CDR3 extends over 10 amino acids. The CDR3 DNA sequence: TGCAGTGCGGGGACATCGACCCAGTACTTC. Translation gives CSAGTSTQYF.

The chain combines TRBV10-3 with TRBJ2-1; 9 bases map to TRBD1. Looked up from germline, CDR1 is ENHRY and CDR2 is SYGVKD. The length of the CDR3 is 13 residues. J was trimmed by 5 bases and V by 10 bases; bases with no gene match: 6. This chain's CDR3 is CATGTGTNNEQFF. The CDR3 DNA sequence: TGTGCCACCGGGACAGGGACTAACAATGAGCAGTTCTTC.